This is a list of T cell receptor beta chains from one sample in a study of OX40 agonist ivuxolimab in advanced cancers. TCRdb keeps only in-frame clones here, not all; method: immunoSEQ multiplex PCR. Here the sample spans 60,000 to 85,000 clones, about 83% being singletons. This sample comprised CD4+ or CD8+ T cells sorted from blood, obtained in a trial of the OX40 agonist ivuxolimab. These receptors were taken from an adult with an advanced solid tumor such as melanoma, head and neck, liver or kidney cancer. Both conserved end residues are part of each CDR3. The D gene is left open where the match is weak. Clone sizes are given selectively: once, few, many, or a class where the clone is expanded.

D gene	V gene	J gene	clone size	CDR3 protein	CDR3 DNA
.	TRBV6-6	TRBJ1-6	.	CASDGGAGNSPLHF	TGTGCCAGCGATGGGGGCGCGGGTAATTCACCCCTCCACTTT
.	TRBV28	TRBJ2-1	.	CASSVPGASYNEQFF	TGTGCCAGCAGTGTGCCAGGGGCCTCCTACAATGAGCAGTTCTTC
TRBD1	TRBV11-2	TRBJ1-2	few	CASSLDPFQGALYGYTF	TGTGCCAGCAGCTTAGATCCGTTTCAGGGGGCACTCTATGGCTACACCTTC
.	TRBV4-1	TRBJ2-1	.	CASSQTRPMWRGSYNEQFF	TGCGCCAGCAGCCAAACCCGACCGATGTGGCGGGGCTCCTACAATGAGCAGTTCTTC
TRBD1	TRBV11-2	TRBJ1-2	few	CASSLGQGAYGYTF	TGTGCCAGCAGTTTGGGACAGGGGGCATATGGCTACACCTTC
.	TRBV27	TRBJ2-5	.	CASSPWTSWETQYF	TGTGCCAGCAGTCCTTGGACCAGTTGGGAGACCCAGTACTTC
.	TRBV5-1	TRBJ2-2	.	CASSLSGKNTGELFF	TGCGCCAGCAGCTTGTCAGGAAAGAACACCGGGGAGCTGTTTTTT
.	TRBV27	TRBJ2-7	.	CASSLKQGTYEQYF	TGTGCCAGCAGTTTAAAACAGGGTACCTACGAGCAGTACTTC
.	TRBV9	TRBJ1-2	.	CASSVGHLGTLNGYTF	TGTGCCAGCAGCGTAGGTCATCTGGGGACACTTAATGGCTACACCTTC
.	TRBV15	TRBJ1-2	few	CATTVGSNYGYTF	TGTGCCACCACCGTAGGATCCAACTATGGCTACACCTTC